Following are 23 T cell receptor beta chains from one sample sequenced in a study of cytomegalovirus exposure and HLA in healthy donors. PCR amplification relied on 60 Vbeta primers (plus 13 Jbeta primers). Sequencing used immunoSEQ multiplex PCR; TCRdb keeps in-frame clones, though not all of them. The profile covers roughly 130,000 clones, with more than 60% appearing a single time and about 1.6% taken by the ten largest. The sequencing sample was made of PBMCs. Every receptor here comes from a man between 18 and 35 years old in good health and CMV-seronegative.

This chain links TRBV5-1 with TRBJ2-7; TRBD2 aligns across 7 bases. Germline trimming cut 0 bases from V and 7 bases from J; bases unmatched to any gene: 10. This CDR3 is built from 15 residues. Germline V gives CDR1 SGHRS, CDR2 YFSETQ. CDR3 residues: CASSLGGTTHKEQYF. In nucleotides, the CDR3 is TGCGCCAGCAGCTTGGGAGGGACTACTCATAAGGAGCAGTACTTC.

This clone has just a few counts. A junction boundary mismatches the germline segment, possibly from a read error. The chain employs TRBV27 and TRBJ2-1, with D possibly TRBD1 on 6 matching bases. Germline loops: CDR1 MNHEY, CDR2 SMNVEV (reference sequence). This CDR3 comprises 17 residues. CDR3 in DNA: TGTGCCAGCAGTGTATCAGGGGCTCAGCCACACTACAATGAGCAGTTCTTC. It encodes CASSVSGAQPHYNEQFF.

V is TRBV10-3 and J is TRBJ2-3; tentatively, D is TRBD1 (5 bases). The V end was cut by 4 bases, the J end by 0 bases, with 8 bases between. Germline V gives CDR1 ENHRY, CDR2 SYGVKD. The CDR3 contains 14 residues. The CDR3 sequence: CAISGRASTDTQYF. CDR3 in DNA: TGTGCCATCAGTGGCAGGGCTAGCACAGATACGCAGTATTTT.

A remark on this clone: Other nucleotide sequences in the sample specify the same CDR3. The gene calls are TRBV11-2 and TRBJ1-2, with D possibly TRBD1 on 6 matching bases. Trimming stripped 2 bases from V and 2 bases from J, with 12 bases between. The germline CDR1 and CDR2 sequences are SGHAT and FQNNGV. The CDR3 sequence is 15 residues long. As DNA, the CDR3 is TGTGCCAGCAGCTTAATGGGGGCGCAAAACTATGGCTACACCTTC. This gives the protein CASSLMGAQNYGYTF.

The CDR3 sequence: CASSPGQGSNQPQHF. The CDR3, as DNA: TGTGCCAGCAGTCCCGGACAGGGTAGCAATCAGCCCCAGCATTTT. This sequence joins TRBV6-1 and TRBJ1-5; TRBD1 aligns across 8 bases. CDR1 and CDR2 (germline): MNHNS, SASEGT. The CDR3 is 15 residues long. The junction had 3 bases not matched to a gene; V was cut back by 5 bases and J by 0 bases.

The chain couples TRBV5-1 to TRBJ2-7, with 11 bases that match TRBD1. The CDR3 runs 14 residues. The junction had 2 bases not matched to a gene; V was cut back by 0 bases and J by 6 bases. The germline CDR1 and CDR2 sequences are SGHRS and YFSETQ. In DNA, the CDR3 is TGCGCCAGCAGCTTGGAGGGACAGGGGGTCGAGCAGTACTTC. Its translation is CASSLEGQGVEQYF.

This clone came up a few times. This chain connects TRBV19 to TRBJ2-7; weak D call: TRBD2 (5 bases). V was cut by 4 bases and J by 4 bases, with 14 bases left in between. From germline, CDR1 is LNHDA and CDR2 SQIVND (reference sequence). CDR3 length equals 14 residues. DNA of the CDR3: TGTGCCAGTAGTAGTAGGGCGGGCCTTTACGAGCAGTACTTC. The encoded protein is CASSSRAGLYEQYF. The full variable domain, with the rest looked up from reference TRBV19 and TRBJ2-7, is DGGITQSPKYLFRKEGQNVTLSCEQNLNHDAMYWYRQDPGQGLRLIYYSQIVNDFQKGDIAEGYSVSREKKESFPLTVTSAQKNPTAFYLCASSSRAGLYEQYFGPGTRLTVT.

The chain uses TRBV6-1 and TRBJ1-5; D uncertain. This CDR3 is 13 amino acids long. V lost 3 bases and J lost 6, with 9 bases in between. Germline V gives CDR1 MNHNS, CDR2 SASEGT. The CDR3 DNA reads TGTGCCAGCAGTGAGAGAACAGTTCAGCCCCAGCATTTT. Residues: CASSERTVQPQHF.

The chain uses TRBV4-1 and TRBJ1-2; no clear D gene. The CDR3 extends over 13 amino acids. Germline V gives CDR1 MGHRA, CDR2 YSYEKL. V lost 4 bases and J lost 3, with 9 bases in between. CDR3 nucleotides: TGCGCCAGCAGCCTTGGACTCGACTATGGCTACACCTTC. Translated: CASSLGLDYGYTF.

The chain combines TRBV4-2 with TRBJ2-7, with 10 positions matching TRBD2. Germline loops: CDR1 LGHNA, CDR2 YNFKEQ. There are 17 residues in the CDR3. Losses at the gene ends were 0 bases for V and 4 bases for J; bases not matched to a gene: 9. The CDR3 here is CASSQDRAGGTLYEQYF. For the CDR3, the DNA is TGTGCCAGCAGCCAAGATCGAGCGGGAGGGACCTTGTACGAGCAGTACTTC.

This clone was seen a few times. The rearrangement joins TRBV28 to TRBJ2-5; 7 positions match TRBD1. The germline CDR1 and CDR2 sequences are MDHEN and SYDVKM. The CDR3 runs to 15 residues. The V and J ends lost 6 bases and 0 bases, in that order; junction bases with no gene match: 7. The CDR3 is CASRTGTEYQETQYF. For the CDR3, the DNA is TGTGCCAGCAGGACCGGGACAGAGTACCAAGAGACCCAGTACTTC.

The chain links TRBV27 to TRBJ1-4; D not resolved. The germline V and J ends were trimmed by 6 bases and 8 bases, with 16 bases remaining between them. The germline gives CDR1 MNHEY, CDR2 SMNVEV (reference sequence). CDR3 length: 14 residues. For the CDR3, the DNA is TGTGCCAGCAGCGACCGAGAGGCGGGGGAAAAACTGTTTTTT. Protein product: CASSDREAGEKLFF.

J is TRBJ2-7 and V is TRBV6-6; 7 bases match TRBD1. The V and J ends lost 5 bases and 0 bases, in that order; junction bases with no gene match: 4. This CDR3 is 14 amino acids long. In germline, CDR1 is MNHNY, CDR2 SVGAGI (reference sequence). The CDR3 region has the DNA TGTGCCAGCAGTCGCCGGGACAGCTCCTACGAGCAGTACTTC. Encoded protein: CASSRRDSSYEQYF.

The gene calls are TRBV10-3 and TRBJ2-1, with D hard to call. The CDR3 spans 12 residues. CDR1 and CDR2 (germline): ENHRY, SYGVKD. V dropped 2 bases and J dropped 8 bases, with 7 bases sitting between them. CDR3 loop: CAISEEVYEQFF. For the CDR3, the DNA is TGTGCCATCAGTGAGGAGGTCTATGAGCAGTTCTTC.

The chain combines TRBV19 with TRBJ2-2; TRBD1 aligns across 9 bases. Germline CDR1 reads LNHDA; CDR2 reads SQIVND (reference sequence). The CDR3 runs 15 residues. V shed 6 bases, J shed 4 bases, and the junction held 6 bases outside the gene matches. Written as DNA, the CDR3 is TGTGCCAGTAGACACAGGGGGCTGGCCACCGGGGAGCTGTTTTTT. It encodes CASRHRGLATGELFF.

In its sample, this clone was seen a few times. The chain links TRBV29-1 to TRBJ1-2; no reliable D call. V lost 7 bases and J 2 bases, leaving 11 bases between the germline ends. This CDR3 comprises 12 residues. Germline-derived CDR1 and CDR2 are SQVTM and ANQGSEA. The DNA for the CDR3 is TGCAGCGCAGCCGCGGGGAACTATGGCTACACCTTC. Amino acid sequence: CSAAAGNYGYTF.

The CDR3 reads CASSGDFQETQYF. The DNA of the CDR3 is TGTGCCAGCAGCGGTGATTTCCAAGAGACCCAGTACTTC. V and J are TRBV6-6 and TRBJ2-5; D uncertain. This CDR3 region has 13 residues. Per the germline V gene, CDR1 is MNHNY and CDR2 is SVGAGI (reference sequence). Trimming took 6 bases from V and 1 from J, leaving 9 bases between them.

V usage is TRBV19 and J usage is TRBJ1-2; D ambiguous. Germline CDR1 is LNHDA and CDR2 is SQIVND (reference sequence). CDR3 length equals 17 residues. Between the trimmed V and J ends, which lost 5 bases and 1 base, there was a span of 20 bases. CDR3 nucleotides: TGTGCCAGTAGTCGCCCGCGGGCCCGCGACGATAACTATGGCTACACCTTC. This sequence encodes CASSRPRARDDNYGYTF.

The gene calls are TRBV13 and TRBJ2-5, with 11 bases fitting TRBD2. The germline V gene encodes CDR1 PRHDT and CDR2 FYEKMQ (reference sequence). V lost 5 bases to trimming and J lost 3 bases; unmatched junction nucleotides: 8. This CDR3 is 16 amino acids long. CDR3 DNA sequence: TGTGCCAGCAGCAAGACTAGCGGGACTGGAGAAGAGACCCAGTACTTC. Protein sequence: CASSKTSGTGEETQYF.

The gene calls are TRBV14 and TRBJ2-7; 10 bases align to TRBD1. This CDR3 spans 14 amino acids. The ends lost 3 bases at V and 6 bases at J; junction bases unmatched: 5. Germline values: CDR1 SGHDN, CDR2 FVKESK. DNA for the CDR3: TGTGCCAGCAGCCACTTGGGACAGGGGCGCGAGCAGTACTTC. Amino acids: CASSHLGQGREQYF.

The chain has TRBV11-2 and TRBJ2-7; TRBD2 agrees at 10 bases. The germline V gene encodes CDR1 SGHAT and CDR2 FQNNGV. The CDR3 consists of 15 residues. V gave up 6 bases and J gave up 3 bases; unmatched junction bases: 8. CDR3 loop: CASSRTSGAYYEQYF. In nucleotides, the CDR3 is TGTGCCAGCAGTCGGACTAGCGGAGCTTACTACGAGCAGTACTTC.

The chain combines TRBV13 with TRBJ2-4, with 7 bases that match TRBD2. Germline V gives CDR1 PRHDT, CDR2 FYEKMQ (reference sequence). This CDR3 has 16 residues. Trimming at V came to 0 bases and at J to 2 bases, leaving 4 bases not matched to a gene. For the CDR3, the DNA is TGTGCCAGCAGCTTAGGGGAGCGGGACTCCAAAAACATTCAGTACTTC. This encodes CASSLGERDSKNIQYF.

This CDR3 is CASSHGTGLGNTEAFF. Written as DNA, the CDR3 is TGCGCCAGCAGCCACGGGACAGGGCTGGGGAACACTGAAGCTTTCTTT. The chain joins TRBV4-1 to TRBJ1-1; TRBD1 aligns across 9 bases. The V segment lost 3 bases and the J segment 1 base; nucleotides outside the gene matches: 6. Per the germline V gene, CDR1 is MGHRA and CDR2 is YSYEKL. CDR3 size: 16 residues.